This T cell receptor (beta chain) came from a study of blood T cell repertoires in COVID-19. Whole-study context: From the United States, Italy and Spain came samples of acute and convalescent COVID-19. PBMCs, B-cell-depleted T cells, or T cells provided the cDNA or gDNA that made up the material.

The CDR3 spans 14 residues. V was shortened by 0 bases and J by 6 bases, with 11 bases between the two germline ends. Germline-derived CDR1 and CDR2 are SGDLS and YYNGEE. Under the authors' procedure: Amplification with reference gene primers provided the estimates of nucleated cell counts. TCRdb's copy holds only in-frame clones and misses some; the assay was immunoSEQ multiplex PCR. That table supplies the V and J calls and clone size; D and trimming were determined from the DNA. The data show over 200,000 clones, about 86% seen once. The gene calls are TRBV9 and TRBJ2-3; no clear D. Sequencing was performed on peripheral blood. The sequence was obtained from a man aged 35 to 55 with active or convalescent COVID-19. The CDR3, as DNA: TGTGCCAGCAGCGTAGGATGGGTGGAGGATACGCAGTATTTT. This translates into CASSVGWVEDTQYF. Based on the CDR3 plus reference TRBV9 and TRBJ2-3, the full variable domain is DSGVTQTPKHLITATGQRVTLRCSPRSGDLSVYWYQQSLDQGLQFLIQYYNGEERAKGNILERFSAQQFPDLHSELNLSSLELGDSALYFCASSVGWVEDTQYFGPGTRLTVL.